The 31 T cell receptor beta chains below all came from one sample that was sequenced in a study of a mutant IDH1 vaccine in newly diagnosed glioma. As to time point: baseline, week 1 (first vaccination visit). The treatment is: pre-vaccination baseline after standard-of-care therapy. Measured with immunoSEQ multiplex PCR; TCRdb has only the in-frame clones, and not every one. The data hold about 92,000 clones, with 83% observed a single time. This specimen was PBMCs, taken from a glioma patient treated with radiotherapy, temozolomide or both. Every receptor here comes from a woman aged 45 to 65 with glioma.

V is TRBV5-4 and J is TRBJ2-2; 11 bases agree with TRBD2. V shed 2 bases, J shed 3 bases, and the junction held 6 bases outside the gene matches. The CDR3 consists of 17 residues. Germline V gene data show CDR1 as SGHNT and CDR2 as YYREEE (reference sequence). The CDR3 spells CASSFGSGGADTGELFF. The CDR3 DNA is TGTGCCAGCAGCTTTGGTAGCGGGGGGGCTGACACCGGGGAGCTGTTTTTT.

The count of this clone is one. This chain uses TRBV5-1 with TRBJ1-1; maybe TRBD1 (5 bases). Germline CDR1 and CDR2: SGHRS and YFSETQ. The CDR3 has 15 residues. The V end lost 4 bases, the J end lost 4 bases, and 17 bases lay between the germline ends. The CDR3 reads CASSPDRALGTEAFF. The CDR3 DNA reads TGCGCCAGCAGCCCCGACAGAGCTCTGGGCACTGAAGCTTTCTTT.

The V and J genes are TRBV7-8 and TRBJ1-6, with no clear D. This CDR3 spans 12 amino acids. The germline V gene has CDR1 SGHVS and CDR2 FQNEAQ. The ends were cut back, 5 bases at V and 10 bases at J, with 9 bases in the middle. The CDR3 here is CASSTLGSPLHF. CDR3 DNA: TGTGCCAGCAGCACCTTGGGCTCACCCCTCCACTTT.

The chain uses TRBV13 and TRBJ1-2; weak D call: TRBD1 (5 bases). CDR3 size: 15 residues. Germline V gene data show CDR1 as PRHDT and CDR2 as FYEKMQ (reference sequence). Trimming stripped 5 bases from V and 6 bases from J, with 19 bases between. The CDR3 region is CASSPAARELNGYTF. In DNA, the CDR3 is TGTGCCAGCAGCCCAGCGGCCAGGGAGTTAAATGGCTACACCTTC. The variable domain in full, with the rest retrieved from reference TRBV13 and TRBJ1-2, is AAGVIQSPRHLIKEKRETATLKCYPIPRHDTVYWYQQGPGQDPQFLISFYEKMQSDKGSIPDRFSAQQFSDYHSELNMSSLELGDSALYFCASSPAARELNGYTFGSGTRLTVV.

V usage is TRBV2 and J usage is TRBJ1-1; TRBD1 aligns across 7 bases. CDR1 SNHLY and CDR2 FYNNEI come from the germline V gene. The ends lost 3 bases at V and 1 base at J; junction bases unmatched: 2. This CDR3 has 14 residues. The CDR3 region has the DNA TGTGCCAGCAGTGACAGGGGGGCGAACACTGAAGCTTTCTTT. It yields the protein CASSDRGANTEAFF.

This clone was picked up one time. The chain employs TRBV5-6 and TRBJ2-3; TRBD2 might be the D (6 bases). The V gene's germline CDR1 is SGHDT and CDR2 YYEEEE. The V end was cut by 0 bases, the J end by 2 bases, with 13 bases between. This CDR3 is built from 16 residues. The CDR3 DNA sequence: TGTGCCAGCAGCTTGGTAGTTCCGGGAGTCACAGATACGCAGTATTTT. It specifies CASSLVVPGVTDTQYF.

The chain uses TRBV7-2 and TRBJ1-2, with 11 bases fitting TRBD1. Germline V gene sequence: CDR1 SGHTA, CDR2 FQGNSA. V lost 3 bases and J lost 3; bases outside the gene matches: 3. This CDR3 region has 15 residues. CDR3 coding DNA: TGTGCCAGCAGCTTCGGGACAGGGGGGGACTATGGCTACACCTTC. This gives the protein CASSFGTGGDYGYTF.

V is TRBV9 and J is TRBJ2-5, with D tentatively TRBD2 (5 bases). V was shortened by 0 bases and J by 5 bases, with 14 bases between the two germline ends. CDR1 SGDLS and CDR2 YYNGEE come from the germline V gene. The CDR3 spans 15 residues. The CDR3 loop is CASSVGTVGSETQYF. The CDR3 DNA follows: TGTGCCAGCAGCGTAGGGACGGTGGGGAGCGAGACCCAGTACTTC.

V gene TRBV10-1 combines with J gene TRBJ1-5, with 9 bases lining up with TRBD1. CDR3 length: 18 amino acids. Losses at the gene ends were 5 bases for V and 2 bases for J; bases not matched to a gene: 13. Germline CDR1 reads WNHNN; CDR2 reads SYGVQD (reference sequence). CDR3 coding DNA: TGCGCCAGCAGTCACTCTCTCGGGACAGGGTCGTGCAATCAGCCCCAGCATTTT. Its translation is CASSHSLGTGSCNQPQHF.

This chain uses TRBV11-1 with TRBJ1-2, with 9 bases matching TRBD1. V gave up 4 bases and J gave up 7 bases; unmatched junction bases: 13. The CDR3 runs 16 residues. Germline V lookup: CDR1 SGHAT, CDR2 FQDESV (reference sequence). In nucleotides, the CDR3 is TGTGCCAGCAGCTCCTCGGACAGGGGTAGACGGGGTGGCTACACCTTC. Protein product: CASSSSDRGRRGGYTF.

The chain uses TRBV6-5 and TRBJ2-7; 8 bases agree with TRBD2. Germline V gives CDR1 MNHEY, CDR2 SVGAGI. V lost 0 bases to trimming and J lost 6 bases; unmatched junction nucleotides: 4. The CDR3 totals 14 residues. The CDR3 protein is CASSYSGGAREQYF. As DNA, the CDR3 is TGTGCCAGCAGTTACTCCGGGGGGGCCCGCGAGCAGTACTTC.

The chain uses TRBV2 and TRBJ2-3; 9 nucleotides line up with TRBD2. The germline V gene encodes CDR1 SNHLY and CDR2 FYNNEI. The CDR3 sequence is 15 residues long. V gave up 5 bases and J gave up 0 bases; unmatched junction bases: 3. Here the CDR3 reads CASSRLAASTDTQYF. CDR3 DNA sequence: TGTGCCAGCAGTAGACTAGCGGCTAGCACAGATACGCAGTATTTT.

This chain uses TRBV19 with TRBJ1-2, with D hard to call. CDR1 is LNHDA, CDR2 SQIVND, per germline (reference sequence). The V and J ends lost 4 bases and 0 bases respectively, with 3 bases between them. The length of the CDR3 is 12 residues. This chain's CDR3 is CASSRANYGYTF. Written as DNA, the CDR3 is TGTGCCAGTAGTAGAGCTAACTATGGCTACACCTTC.

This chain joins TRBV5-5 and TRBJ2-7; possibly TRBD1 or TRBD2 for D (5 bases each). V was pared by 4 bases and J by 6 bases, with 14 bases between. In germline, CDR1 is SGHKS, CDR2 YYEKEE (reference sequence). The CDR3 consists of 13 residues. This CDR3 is CASSLRSGREQYF. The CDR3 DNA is TGTGCCAGCAGCCTACGATCGGGACGCGAGCAGTACTTC. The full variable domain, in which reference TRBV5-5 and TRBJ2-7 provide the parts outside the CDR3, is DAGVTQSPTHLIKTRGQQVTLRCSPISGHKSVSWYQQVLGQGPQFIFQYYEKEERGRGNFPDRFSARQFPNYSSELNVNALLLGDSALYLCASSLRSGREQYFGPGTRLTVT.

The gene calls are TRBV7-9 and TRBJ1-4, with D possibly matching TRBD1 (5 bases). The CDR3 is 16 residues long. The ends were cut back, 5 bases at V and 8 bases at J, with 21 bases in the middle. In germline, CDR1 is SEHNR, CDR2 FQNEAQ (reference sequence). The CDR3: CASSIHSGRGREKLFF. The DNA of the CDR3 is TGTGCCAGCAGCATTCATAGCGGACGGGGGAGGGAAAAACTGTTTTTT.

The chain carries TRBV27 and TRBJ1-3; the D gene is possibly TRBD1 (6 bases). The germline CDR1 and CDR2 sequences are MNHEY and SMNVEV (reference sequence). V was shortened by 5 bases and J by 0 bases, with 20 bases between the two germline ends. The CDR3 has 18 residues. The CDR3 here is CASSPRQGKIYSGNTIYF. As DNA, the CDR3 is TGTGCCAGCAGTCCCAGGCAGGGGAAGATATACTCTGGAAACACCATATATTTT.

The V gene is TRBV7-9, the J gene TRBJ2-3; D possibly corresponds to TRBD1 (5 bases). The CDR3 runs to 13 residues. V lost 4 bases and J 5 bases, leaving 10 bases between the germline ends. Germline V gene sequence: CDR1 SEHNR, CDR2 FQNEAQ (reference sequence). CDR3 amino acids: CASSSAGIDTQYF. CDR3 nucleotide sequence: TGTGCCAGCAGCTCAGCAGGGATAGATACGCAGTATTTT.

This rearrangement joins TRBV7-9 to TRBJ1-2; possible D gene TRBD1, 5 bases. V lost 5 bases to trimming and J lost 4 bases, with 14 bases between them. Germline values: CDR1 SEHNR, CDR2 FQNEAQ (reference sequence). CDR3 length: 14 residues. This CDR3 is CASSVGGDPYGYTF. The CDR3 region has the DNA TGTGCCAGCAGCGTCGGGGGGGATCCCTATGGCTACACCTTC.

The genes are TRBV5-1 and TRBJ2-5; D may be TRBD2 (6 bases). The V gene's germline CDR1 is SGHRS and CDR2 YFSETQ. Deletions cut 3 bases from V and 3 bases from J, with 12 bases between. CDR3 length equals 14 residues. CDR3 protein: CASSWGSGEETQYF. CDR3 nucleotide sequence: TGCGCCAGCAGCTGGGGGTCGGGGGAAGAGACCCAGTACTTC.

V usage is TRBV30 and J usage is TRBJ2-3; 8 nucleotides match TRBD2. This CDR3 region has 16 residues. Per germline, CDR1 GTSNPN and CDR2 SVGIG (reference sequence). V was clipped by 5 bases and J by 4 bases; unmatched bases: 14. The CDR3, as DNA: TGTGCCTGGTCTACCGGGACTAGGGGATTAGCAGATACGCAGTATTTT. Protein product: CAWSTGTRGLADTQYF.

For the CDR3, the DNA is TGTGCCAGCAGCCTCCAATTCGGAAGAGAGACCCAGTACTTC. Translating gives CASSLQFGRETQYF. The chain combines TRBV7-2 with TRBJ2-5; D is unclear. This CDR3 contains 14 residues. The ends were cut back, 5 bases at V and 4 bases at J, with 14 bases in the middle. Germline V lookup: CDR1 SGHTA, CDR2 FQGNSA.

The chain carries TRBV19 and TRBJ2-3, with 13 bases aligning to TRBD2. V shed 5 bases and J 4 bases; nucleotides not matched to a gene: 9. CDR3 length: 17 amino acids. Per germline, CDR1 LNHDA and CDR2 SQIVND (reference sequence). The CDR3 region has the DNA TGTGCCAGTAGTGCCACTAGCGGGGGGGTTAGGGCAGATACGCAGTATTTT. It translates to CASSATSGGVRADTQYF.

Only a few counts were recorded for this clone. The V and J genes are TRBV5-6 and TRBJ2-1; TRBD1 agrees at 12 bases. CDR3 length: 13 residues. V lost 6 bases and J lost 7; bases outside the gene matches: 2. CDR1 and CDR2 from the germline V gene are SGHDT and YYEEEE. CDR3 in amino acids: CASKGQGANEQFF. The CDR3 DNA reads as TGTGCCAGCAAGGGACAGGGGGCGAATGAGCAGTTCTTC.

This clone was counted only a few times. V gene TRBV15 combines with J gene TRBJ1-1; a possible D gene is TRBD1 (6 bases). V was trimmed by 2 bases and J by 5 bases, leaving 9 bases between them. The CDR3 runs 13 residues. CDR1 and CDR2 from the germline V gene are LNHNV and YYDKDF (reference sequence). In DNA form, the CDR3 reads TGTGCCACCAGCAGAAACAGGGAAACTGAAGCTTTCTTT. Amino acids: CATSRNRETEAFF. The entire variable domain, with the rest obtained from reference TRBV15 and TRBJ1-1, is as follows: DAMVIQNPRYQVTQFGKPVTLSCSQTLNHNVMYWYQQKSSQAPKLLFHYYDKDFNNEADTPDNFQSRRPNTSFCFLDIRSPGLGDTAMYLCATSRNRETEAFFGQGTRLTVV.

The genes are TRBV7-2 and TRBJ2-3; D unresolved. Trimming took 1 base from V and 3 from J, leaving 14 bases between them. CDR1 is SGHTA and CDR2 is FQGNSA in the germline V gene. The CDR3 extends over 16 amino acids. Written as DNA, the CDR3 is TGTGCCAGCAGCTTAGGGGCTCGGTTCGGGACAGATACGCAGTATTTT. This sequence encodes CASSLGARFGTDTQYF.

The DNA of the CDR3 is TGTGCCAGCTCACCACCTCTACACTACTACGAGCAGTACTTC. Protein: CASSPPLHYYEQYF. This chain connects TRBV18 to TRBJ2-7; D gene unclear. V lost 0 bases, J lost 3 bases, and 9 bases lay in between. The CDR3 extends over 14 amino acids. Germline CDR1 is KGHSH and CDR2 is LQKENI.

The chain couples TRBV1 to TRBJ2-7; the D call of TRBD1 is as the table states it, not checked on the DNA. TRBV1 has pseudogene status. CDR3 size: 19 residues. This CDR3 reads CTSSQGPNRGPRSLYEQYF. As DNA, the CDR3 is TGCACCAGCAGCCAAGGACCAAACAGGGGCCCCAGGTCCCTTTACGAGCAGTACTTC.

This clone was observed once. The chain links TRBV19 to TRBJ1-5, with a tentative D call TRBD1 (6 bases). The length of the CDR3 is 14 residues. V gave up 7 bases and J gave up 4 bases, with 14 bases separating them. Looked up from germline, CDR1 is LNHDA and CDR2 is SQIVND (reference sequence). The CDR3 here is CASTFGGRNQPQHF. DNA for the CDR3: TGTGCCAGTACCTTTGGGGGCAGGAATCAGCCCCAGCATTTT.

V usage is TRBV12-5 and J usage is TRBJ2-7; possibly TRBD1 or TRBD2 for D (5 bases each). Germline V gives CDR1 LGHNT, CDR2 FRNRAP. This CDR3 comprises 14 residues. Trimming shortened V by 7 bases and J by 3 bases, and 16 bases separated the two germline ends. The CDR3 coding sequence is TGTGCTAGTGCCCGAGGTGGGACGGTCTACGAGCAGTACTTC. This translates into CASARGGTVYEQYF.

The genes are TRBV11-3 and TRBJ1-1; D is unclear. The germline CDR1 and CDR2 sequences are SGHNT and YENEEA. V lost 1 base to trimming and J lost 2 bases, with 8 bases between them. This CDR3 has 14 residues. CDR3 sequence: CASSLGGSNTEAFF. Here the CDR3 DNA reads TGTGCCAGCAGCTTAGGAGGCAGTAACACTGAAGCTTTCTTT.

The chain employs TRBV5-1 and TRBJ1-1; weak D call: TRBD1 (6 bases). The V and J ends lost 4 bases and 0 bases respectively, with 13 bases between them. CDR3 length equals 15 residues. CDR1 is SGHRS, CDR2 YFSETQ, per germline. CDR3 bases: TGCGCCAGCAGCCAGGGGACTTCCATGAACACTGAAGCTTTCTTT. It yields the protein CASSQGTSMNTEAFF.